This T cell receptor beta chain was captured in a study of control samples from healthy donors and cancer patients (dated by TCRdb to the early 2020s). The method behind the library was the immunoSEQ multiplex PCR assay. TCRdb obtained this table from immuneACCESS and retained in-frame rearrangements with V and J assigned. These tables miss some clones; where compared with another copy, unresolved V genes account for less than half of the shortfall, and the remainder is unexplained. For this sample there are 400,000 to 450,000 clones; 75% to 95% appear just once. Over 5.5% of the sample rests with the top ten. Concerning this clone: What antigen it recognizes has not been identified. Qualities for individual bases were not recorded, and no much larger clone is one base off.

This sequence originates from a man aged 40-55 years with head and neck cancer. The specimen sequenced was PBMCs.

The nucleotides are TGTGCCAGCAGGACAGGGGTAGTTAACGGGGAGCTGTTTTTT. This yields the protein CASRTGVVNGELFF. The chain is assembled from TRBV28 and TRBJ2-2; 8 bases in the middle match TRBD1. Its CDR3 holds 14 amino acids, cysteine through phenylalanine. Kept here is only the CDR3 DNA, which spans 42 bases and is read in frame from base 1. Looking up the germline V gene yields CDR1 MDHEN and CDR2 SYDVKM. Relative to germline, V is missing 6 bases and J is missing 7 bases, with 7 bases of the junction outside any gene match.